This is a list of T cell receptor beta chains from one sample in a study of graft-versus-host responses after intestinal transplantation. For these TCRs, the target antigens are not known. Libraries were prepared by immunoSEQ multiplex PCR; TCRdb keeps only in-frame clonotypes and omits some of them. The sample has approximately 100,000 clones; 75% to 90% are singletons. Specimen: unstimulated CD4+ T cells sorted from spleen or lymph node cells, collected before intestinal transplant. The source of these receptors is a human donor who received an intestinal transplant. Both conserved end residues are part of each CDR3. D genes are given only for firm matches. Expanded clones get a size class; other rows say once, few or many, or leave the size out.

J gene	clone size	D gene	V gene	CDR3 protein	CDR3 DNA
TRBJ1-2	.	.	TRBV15	CATSIPGQRYGYTF	TGTGCCACCAGCATCCCGGGACAACGCTATGGCTACACCTTC
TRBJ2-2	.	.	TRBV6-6	CASSTPNTGELFF	TGTGCCAGCAGTACACCGAACACCGGGGAGCTGTTTTTT
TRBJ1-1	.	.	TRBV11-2	CASSLTGKAFF	TGTGCCAGCAGCTTAACCGGGAAAGCTTTCTTT
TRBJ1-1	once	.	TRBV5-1	CASSLGGLEAFF	TGCGCCAGCAGCTTGGGGGGGCTGGAAGCTTTCTTT
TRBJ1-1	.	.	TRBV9	CASSVSGLTEAFF	TGTGCCAGCAGCGTATCGGGTCTCACTGAAGCTTTCTTT
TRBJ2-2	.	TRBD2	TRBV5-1	CASSLAAGGPSTGELFF	TGCGCCAGCAGCTTGGCCGCGGGGGGGCCTAGCACCGGGGAGCTGTTTTTT
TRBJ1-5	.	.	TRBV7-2	CASSPRRGAWQPQHF	TGTGCCAGCAGCCCGAGGCGGGGGGCTTGGCAGCCCCAGCATTTT
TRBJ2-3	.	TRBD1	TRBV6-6	CASSYPQGADTQYF	TGTGCCAGCAGTTACCCTCAGGGGGCAGATACGCAGTATTTT
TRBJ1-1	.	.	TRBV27	CASSWEGRGPYEAFF	TGTGCCAGCAGTTGGGAAGGCAGGGGCCCTTATGAAGCTTTCTTT
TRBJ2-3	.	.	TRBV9	CASSVVAVGDTQYF	TGTGCCAGCAGCGTAGTAGCCGTGGGAGATACGCAGTATTTT
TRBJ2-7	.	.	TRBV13	CASSLGGGTGSYEQYF	TGTGCCAGCAGCTTAGGGGGGGGGACAGGTTCCTACGAGCAGTACTTC
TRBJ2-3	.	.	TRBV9	CASSPTSTDTQYF	TGTGCCAGCAGCCCGACTAGCACAGATACGCAGTATTTT
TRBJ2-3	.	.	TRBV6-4	CASSLGTQPDQAPDTQYF	TGTGCCAGCAGTCTCGGCACCCAACCAGACCAGGCTCCAGATACGCAGTATTTT
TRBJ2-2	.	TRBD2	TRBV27	CASWTSGENTGELFF	TGTGCCAGCTGGACTAGCGGGGAGAACACCGGGGAGCTGTTTTTT
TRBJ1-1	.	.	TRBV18	CASSPAPGTEAFF	TGTGCCAGCTCACCCGCCCCGGGGACTGAAGCTTTCTTT
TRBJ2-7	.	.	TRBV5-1	CASSPEGYYEQYF	TGCGCCAGCAGCCCGGAGGGGTACTACGAGCAGTACTTC
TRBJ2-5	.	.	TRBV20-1	CSANRETQYF	TGCAGTGCGAACAGGGAGACCCAGTACTTC
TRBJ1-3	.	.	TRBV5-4	CASSIDRSSGNTIYF	TGTGCCAGCAGCATTGACAGAAGCTCTGGAAACACCATATATTTT
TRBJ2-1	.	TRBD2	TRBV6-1	CASSEKAPGLAGGGEQFF	TGTGCCAGCAGTGAAAAGGCTCCTGGACTAGCGGGGGGAGGTGAGCAGTTCTTC
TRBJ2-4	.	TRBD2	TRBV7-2	CASSRSGGPGNIQYF	TGTGCCAGCAGCCGTAGCGGGGGGCCGGGGAACATTCAGTACTTC
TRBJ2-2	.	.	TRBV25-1	CASSETGPNTGELFF	TGTGCCAGCAGTGAAACAGGGCCCAACACCGGGGAGCTGTTTTTT
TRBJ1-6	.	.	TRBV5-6	CASSLGGVGNSPLHF	TGTGCCAGCAGCTTGGGGGGGGTAGGTAATTCACCCCTCCACTTT
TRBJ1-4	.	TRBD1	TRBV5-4	CASSGDRNEKLFF	TGTGCCAGCAGCGGGGACAGGAATGAAAAACTGTTTTTT
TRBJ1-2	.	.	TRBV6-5	CASSYSGSRMGYTF	TGTGCCAGCAGTTACTCGGGCAGCCGGATGGGCTACACCTTC
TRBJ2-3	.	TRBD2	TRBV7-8	CASSLERVAGPPGDTQYF	TGTGCCAGCAGCTTAGAGAGGGTAGCGGGCCCCCCGGGGGATACGCAGTATTTT
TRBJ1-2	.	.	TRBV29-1	CSVEGWGQDAGYTF	TGCAGCGTTGAGGGGTGGGGGCAAGACGCTGGCTACACCTTC
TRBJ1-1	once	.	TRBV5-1	CASSLGSGVNTEAFF	TGCGCCAGCAGCTTGGGTTCAGGGGTGAACACTGAAGCTTTCTTT
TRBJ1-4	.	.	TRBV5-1	CASTELGLSNEKLFF	TGCGCCAGCACGGAACTAGGACTCAGTAATGAAAAACTGTTTTTT
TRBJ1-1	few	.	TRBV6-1	CASSVARGDTEAFF	TGTGCCAGCAGTGTGGCCCGGGGAGACACTGAAGCTTTCTTT
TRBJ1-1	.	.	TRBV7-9	CASSLETTNTEAFF	TGTGCCAGCAGCTTGGAGACGACGAACACTGAAGCTTTCTTT
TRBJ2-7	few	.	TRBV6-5	CASRHRRAGFEQYF	TGTGCCAGCAGGCATAGACGTGCGGGGTTCGAGCAGTACTTC
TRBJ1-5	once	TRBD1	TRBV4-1	CASSHSDRGRSTPPQHF	TGCGCCAGCAGCCATTCGGACAGGGGGCGATCCACTCCGCCCCAGCATTTT
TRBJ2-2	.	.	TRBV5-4	CASSWDLNTGELFF	TGTGCCAGCAGCTGGGACTTGAACACCGGGGAGCTGTTTTTT
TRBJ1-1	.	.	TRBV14	CASSQQGSSEAFF	TGTGCCAGCAGCCAGCAGGGTTCATCTGAAGCTTTCTTT
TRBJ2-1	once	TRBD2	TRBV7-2	CASSLASGTSEQFF	TGTGCCAGCAGCTTGGCTAGCGGTACGAGTGAGCAGTTCTTC
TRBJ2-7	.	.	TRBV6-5	CASSDGSEQYF	TGTGCCAGCAGTGACGGGTCCGAGCAGTACTTC
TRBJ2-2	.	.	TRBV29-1	CSAAGWRGPNTAGELFF	TGCAGCGCAGCCGGGTGGCGGGGGCCCAATACCGCCGGGGAGCTGTTTTTT
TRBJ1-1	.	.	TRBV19	CASSIDHRVSTEAFF	TGTGCCAGTAGTATAGACCACAGGGTGAGCACTGAAGCTTTCTTT
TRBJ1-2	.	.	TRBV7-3	CASSLDNYRYTF	TGTGCCAGCAGCTTAGACAATTACCGCTACACCTTC
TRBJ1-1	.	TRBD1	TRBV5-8	CASSPRGQTEAFF	TGTGCCAGCAGCCCCAGGGGGCAGACTGAAGCTTTCTTT
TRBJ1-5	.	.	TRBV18	CASSPGQPGLRLNQPQHF	TGTGCCAGCTCACCTGGCCAACCCGGACTGAGGCTCAATCAGCCCCAGCATTTT
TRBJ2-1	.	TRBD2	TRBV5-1	CASSAGTSGNNEQFF	TGCGCCAGCAGCGCTGGGACTAGCGGAAACAATGAGCAGTTCTTC
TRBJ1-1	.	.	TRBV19	CASMLGAGTEAFF	TGTGCCAGTATGTTGGGGGCGGGCACTGAAGCTTTCTTT
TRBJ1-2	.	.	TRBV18	CASSPAGGGNYGYTF	TGTGCCAGCTCACCCGCCGGGGGTGGGAACTATGGCTACACCTTC
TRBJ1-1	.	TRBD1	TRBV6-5	CASRADRGNTEAFF	TGTGCCAGCCGAGCGGACAGGGGGAACACTGAAGCTTTCTTT
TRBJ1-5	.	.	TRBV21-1	CASSKPGGVYRQPQHF	TGTGCCAGCAGCAAACCGGGGGGGGTTTATCGGCAGCCCCAGCATTTT
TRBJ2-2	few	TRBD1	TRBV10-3	CAISGQANTGELFF	TGTGCCATCAGCGGACAGGCCAACACCGGGGAGCTGTTTTTT
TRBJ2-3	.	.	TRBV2	CASTEGGRRTDTQYF	TGTGCCAGCACAGAGGGGGGGCGGCGCACAGATACGCAGTATTTT
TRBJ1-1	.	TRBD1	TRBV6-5	CASRTGPLNTEAFF	TGTGCCAGCAGGACAGGGCCGCTGAACACTGAAGCTTTCTTT
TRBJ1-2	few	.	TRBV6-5	CASSWGRDYGYTF	TGTGCCAGCAGTTGGGGCAGGGACTATGGCTACACCTTC
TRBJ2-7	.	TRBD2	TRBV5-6	CASSVRGGSQTHEQYF	TGTGCCAGCAGCGTGAGGGGCGGGAGTCAGACCCACGAGCAGTACTTC
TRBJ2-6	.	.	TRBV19	CASSTSGANVLTF	TGTGCCAGTAGTACATCCGGGGCCAACGTCCTGACTTTC
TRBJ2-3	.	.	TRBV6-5	CASSYRGSTDTQYF	TGTGCCAGCAGTTACCGGGGTAGCACAGATACGCAGTATTTT
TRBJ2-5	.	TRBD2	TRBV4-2	CASSPGTSGGETQYF	TGTGCCAGCAGCCCCGGGACTAGCGGGGGAGAGACCCAGTACTTC
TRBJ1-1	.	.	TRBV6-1	CASSVRRGNTEAFF	TGTGCCAGCAGTGTTAGGCGGGGGAACACTGAAGCTTTCTTT